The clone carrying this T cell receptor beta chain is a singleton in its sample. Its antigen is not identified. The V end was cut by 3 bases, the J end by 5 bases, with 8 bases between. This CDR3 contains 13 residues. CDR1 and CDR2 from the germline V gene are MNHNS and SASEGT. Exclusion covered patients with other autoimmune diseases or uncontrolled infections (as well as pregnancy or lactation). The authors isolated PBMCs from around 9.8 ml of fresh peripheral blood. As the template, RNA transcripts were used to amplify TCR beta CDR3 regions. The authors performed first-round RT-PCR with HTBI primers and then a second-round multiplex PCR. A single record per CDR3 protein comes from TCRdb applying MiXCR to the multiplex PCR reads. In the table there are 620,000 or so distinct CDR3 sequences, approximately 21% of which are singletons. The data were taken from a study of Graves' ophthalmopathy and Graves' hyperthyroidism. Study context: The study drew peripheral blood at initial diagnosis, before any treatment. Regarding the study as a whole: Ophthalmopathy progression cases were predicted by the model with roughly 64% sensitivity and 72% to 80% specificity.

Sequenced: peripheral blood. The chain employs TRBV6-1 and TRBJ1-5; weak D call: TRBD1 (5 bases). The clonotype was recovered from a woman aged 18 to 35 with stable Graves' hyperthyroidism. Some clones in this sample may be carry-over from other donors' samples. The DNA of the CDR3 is TGTGCCAGCAGTGATCAGGGTGATCAGCCCCAGCATTTT. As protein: CASSDQGDQPQHF.